The source of this T cell receptor (beta chain) is a study of post-analysis software for immune sequencing data. On the study more broadly: The cohort encompassed relapsing-remitting, secondary progressive and progressive-relapsing multiple sclerosis disease courses.

Only one count was recorded for this clonotype. As yet, its antigen is unknown. Study results and caveats: Controls significantly exceeded multiple sclerosis patients in normalized Chao1 diversity. Five TRBV segments were more frequent in patients than controls; TRBV5-6, TRBV5-1 and TRBV20-1 belonged to this group.

V was cut by 1 base and J by 3 bases, with 22 bases left in between. The germline gives CDR1 SGHTA, CDR2 FQGNSA. The CDR3 is 18 amino acids. Presence of unique molecular identifiers characterized the TCR beta cDNA libraries. T cells, about 0.9 to 11 million of them, yielded about half a million cDNA molecules. Each CDR3 protein gets one entry after TCRdb re-called the PCR reads with MiXCR. The table includes more than 350,000 distinct CDR3 sequences, approximately 42% detected once. The clonotype was recovered from a girl aged 2-10 years with multiple sclerosis. The source material was blood. This chain connects TRBV7-2 to TRBJ2-7; a possible D gene is TRBD1 (7 bases). The CDR3 here is CASSLDAGGGYESYEQYF. CDR3 nucleotide sequence: TGTGCCAGCAGCTTAGACGCTGGAGGGGGCTATGAGAGCTACGAGCAGTACTTC. Full variable domain (outside the CDR3, taken from reference TRBV7-2 and TRBJ2-7): GAGVSQSPSNKVTEKGKDVELRCDPISGHTALYWYRQSLGQGLEFLIYFQGNSAPDKSGLPSDRFSAERTGGSVSTLTIQRTQQEDSAVYLCASSLDAGGGYESYEQYFGPGTRLTVT.